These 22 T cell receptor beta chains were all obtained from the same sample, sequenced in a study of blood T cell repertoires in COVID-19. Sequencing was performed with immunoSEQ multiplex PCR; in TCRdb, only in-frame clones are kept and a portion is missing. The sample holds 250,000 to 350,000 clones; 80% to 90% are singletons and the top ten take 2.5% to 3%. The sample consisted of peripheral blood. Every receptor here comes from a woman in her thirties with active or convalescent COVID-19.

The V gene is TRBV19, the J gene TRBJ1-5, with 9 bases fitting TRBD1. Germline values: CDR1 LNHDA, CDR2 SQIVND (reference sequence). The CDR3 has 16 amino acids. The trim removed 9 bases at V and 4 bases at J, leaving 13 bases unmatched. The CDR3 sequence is CASTGTGNPGNQPQHF. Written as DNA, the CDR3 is TGTGCCAGCACCGGGACAGGGAACCCTGGGAATCAGCCCCAGCATTTT.

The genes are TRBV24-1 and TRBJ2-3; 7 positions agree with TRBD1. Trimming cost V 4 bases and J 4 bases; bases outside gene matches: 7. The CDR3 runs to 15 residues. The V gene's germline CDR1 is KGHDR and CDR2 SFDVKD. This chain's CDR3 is CATSDQTGPADTQYF. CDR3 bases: TGTGCCACCAGTGACCAGACAGGGCCCGCAGATACGCAGTATTTT.

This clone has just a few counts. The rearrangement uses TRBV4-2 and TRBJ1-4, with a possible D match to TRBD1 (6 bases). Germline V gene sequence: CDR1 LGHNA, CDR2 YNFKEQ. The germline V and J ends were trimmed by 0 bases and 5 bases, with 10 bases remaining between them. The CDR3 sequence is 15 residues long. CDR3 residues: CASSQDATGNEKLFF. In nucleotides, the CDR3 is TGTGCCAGCAGCCAAGATGCAACAGGGAATGAAAAACTGTTTTTT.

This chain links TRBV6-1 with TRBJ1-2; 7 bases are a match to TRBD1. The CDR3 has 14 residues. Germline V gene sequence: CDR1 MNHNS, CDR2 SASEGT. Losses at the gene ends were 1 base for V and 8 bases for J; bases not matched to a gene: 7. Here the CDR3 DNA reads TGTGCCAGCAGTGAAGGGGACAGTACGCCCGGCTACACCTTC. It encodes CASSEGDSTPGYTF.

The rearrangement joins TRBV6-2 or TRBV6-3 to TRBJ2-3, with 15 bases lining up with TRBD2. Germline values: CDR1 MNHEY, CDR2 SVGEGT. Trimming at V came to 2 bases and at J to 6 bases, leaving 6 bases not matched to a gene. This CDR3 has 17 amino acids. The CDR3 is CASSYRGLAGGFDTQYF. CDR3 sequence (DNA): TGTGCCAGCAGTTACCGGGGACTAGCGGGGGGATTTGATACGCAGTATTTT.

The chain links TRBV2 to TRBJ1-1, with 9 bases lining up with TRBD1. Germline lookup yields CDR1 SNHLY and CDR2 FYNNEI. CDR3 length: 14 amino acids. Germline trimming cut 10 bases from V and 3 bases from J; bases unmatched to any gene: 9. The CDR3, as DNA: TGTGCCACCTCGGGACAGGGAACGTACACTGAAGCTTTCTTT. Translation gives CATSGQGTYTEAFF. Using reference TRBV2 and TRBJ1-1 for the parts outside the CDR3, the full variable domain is EPEVTQTPSHQVTQMGQEVILRCVPISNHLYFYWYRQILGQKVEFLVSFYNNEISEKSEIFDDQFSVERPDGSNFTLKIRSTKLEDSAMYFCATSGQGTYTEAFFGQGTRLTVV.

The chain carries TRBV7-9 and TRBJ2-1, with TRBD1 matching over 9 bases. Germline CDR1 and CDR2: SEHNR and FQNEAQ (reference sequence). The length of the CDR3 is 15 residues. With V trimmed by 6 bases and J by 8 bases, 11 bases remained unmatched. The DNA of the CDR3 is TGTGCCAGCAGTTTATCCGGGACAGGGAGGTATGAGCAGTTCTTC. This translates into CASSLSGTGRYEQFF.

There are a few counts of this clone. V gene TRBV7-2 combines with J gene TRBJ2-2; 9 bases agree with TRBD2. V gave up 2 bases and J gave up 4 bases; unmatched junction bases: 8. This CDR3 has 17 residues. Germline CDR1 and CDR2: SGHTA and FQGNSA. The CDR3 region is CASSLKGTSFGTGELFF. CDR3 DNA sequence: TGTGCCAGCAGCTTAAAGGGGACTAGCTTTGGCACCGGGGAGCTGTTTTTT.

The chain's CDR3 is CASSFGTGNYEQYF. The DNA for the CDR3 is TGTGCCAGTAGTTTCGGGACAGGGAACTACGAGCAGTACTTC. This rearrangement joins TRBV19 to TRBJ2-7; TRBD1 matches 9 bases. This CDR3 region has 14 residues. With 5 bases clipped from V and 3 bases from J, the junction kept 5 bases outside the gene matches. Germline V lookup: CDR1 LNHDA, CDR2 SQIVND (reference sequence). The full variable domain, completed using reference TRBV19 and TRBJ2-7, is DGGITQSPKYLFRKEGQNVTLSCEQNLNHDAMYWYRQDPGQGLRLIYYSQIVNDFQKGDIAEGYSVSREKKESFPLTVTSAQKNPTAFYLCASSFGTGNYEQYFGPGTRLTVT.

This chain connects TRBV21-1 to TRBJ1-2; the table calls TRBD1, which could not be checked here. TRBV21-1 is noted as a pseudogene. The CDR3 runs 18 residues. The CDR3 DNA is TGTGCCAGCAGCAAAGCGGCCGGGACAGTCCAATCTAACTATGGCTACACCTTC. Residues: CASSKAAGTVQSNYGYTF.

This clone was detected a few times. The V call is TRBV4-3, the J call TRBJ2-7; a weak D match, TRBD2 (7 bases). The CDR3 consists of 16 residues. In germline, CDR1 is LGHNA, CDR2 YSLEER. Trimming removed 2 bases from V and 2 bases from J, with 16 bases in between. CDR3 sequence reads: CASSQQGPGGAYEQYF. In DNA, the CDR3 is TGCGCCAGCAGCCAACAAGGACCGGGGGGCGCCTACGAGCAGTACTTC.

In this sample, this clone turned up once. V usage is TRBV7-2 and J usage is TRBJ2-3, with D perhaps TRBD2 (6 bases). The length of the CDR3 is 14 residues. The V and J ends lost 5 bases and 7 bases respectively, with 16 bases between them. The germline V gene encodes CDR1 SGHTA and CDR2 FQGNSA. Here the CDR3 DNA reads TGTGCCAGCAGCCGGTCTAGCGACCGACATACGCAGTATTTT. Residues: CASSRSSDRHTQYF.

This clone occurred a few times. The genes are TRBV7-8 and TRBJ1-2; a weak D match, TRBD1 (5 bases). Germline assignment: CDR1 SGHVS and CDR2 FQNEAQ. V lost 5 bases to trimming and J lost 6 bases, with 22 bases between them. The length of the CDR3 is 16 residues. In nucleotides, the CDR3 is TGTGCCAGCAGCCCAAGGGGCGGCGGGGGACGGAATGGCTACACCTTC. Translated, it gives CASSPRGGGGRNGYTF.

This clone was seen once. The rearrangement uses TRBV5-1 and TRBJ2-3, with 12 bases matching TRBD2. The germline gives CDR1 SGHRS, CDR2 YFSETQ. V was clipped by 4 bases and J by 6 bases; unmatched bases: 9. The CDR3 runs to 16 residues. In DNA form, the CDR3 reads TGCGCCAGCAGCCACACTAGCGGGGGGTCGGGCGATACGCAGTATTTT. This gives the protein CASSHTSGGSGDTQYF.

CDR3 sequence (DNA): TGTGCCAGCAGCGGAAAGGACAGGATCTCCTATAATTCACCCCTCCACTTT. Its protein product is CASSGKDRISYNSPLHF. The chain couples TRBV7-2 to TRBJ1-6; 7 bases match TRBD1. The CDR3 runs 17 residues. The V and J ends lost 5 bases and 0 bases, in that order; junction bases with no gene match: 7. Per the germline V gene, CDR1 is SGHTA and CDR2 is FQGNSA.

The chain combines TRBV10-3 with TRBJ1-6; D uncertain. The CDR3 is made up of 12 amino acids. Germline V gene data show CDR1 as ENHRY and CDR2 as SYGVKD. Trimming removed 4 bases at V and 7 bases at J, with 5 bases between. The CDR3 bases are TGTGCCATCAGTGCCCAAAATTCACCCCTCCACTTT. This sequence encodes CAISAQNSPLHF.

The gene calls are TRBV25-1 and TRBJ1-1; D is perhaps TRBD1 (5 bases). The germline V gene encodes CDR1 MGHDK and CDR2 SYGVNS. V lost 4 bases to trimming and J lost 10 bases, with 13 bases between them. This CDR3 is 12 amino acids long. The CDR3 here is CASSVTSGPAFF. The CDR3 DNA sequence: TGTGCCAGCAGTGTTACTTCAGGGCCAGCTTTCTTT. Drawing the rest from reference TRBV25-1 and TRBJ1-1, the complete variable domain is EADIYQTPRYLVIGTGKKITLECSQTMGHDKMYWYQQDPGMELHLIHYSYGVNSTEKGDLSSESTVSRIRTEHFPLTLESARPSHTSQYLCASSVTSGPAFFGQGTRLTVV.

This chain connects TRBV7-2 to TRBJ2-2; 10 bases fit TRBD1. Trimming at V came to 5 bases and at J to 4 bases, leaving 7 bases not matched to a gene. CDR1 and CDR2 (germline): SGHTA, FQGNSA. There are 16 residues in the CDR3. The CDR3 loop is CASSIRQGARTGELFF. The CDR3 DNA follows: TGTGCCAGCAGCATCAGACAGGGGGCTCGCACCGGGGAGCTGTTTTTT.

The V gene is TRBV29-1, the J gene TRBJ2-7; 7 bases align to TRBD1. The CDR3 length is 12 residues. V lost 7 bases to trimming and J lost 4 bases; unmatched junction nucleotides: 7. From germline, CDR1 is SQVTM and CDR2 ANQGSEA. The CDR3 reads CSARDSRYEQYF. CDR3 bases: TGCAGCGCCCGGGACAGTCGGTACGAGCAGTACTTC.

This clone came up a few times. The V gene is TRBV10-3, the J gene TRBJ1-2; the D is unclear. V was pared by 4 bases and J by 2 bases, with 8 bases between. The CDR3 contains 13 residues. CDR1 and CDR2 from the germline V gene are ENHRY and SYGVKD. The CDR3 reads CAISANANYGYTF. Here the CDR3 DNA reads TGTGCCATCAGTGCTAATGCCAACTATGGCTACACCTTC.

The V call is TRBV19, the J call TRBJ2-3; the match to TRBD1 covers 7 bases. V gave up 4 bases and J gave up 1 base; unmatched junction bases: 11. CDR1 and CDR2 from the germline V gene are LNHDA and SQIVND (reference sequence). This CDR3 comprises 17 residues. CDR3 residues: CASSRTGGFGRTDTQYF. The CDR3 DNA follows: TGTGCCAGTAGTAGGACAGGAGGTTTTGGGCGCACAGATACGCAGTATTTT.

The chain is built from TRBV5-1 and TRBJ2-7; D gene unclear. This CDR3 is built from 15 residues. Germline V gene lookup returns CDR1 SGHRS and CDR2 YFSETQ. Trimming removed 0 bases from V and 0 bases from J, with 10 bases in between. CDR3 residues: CASSLVAGTSYEQYF. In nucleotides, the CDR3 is TGCGCCAGCAGCTTGGTAGCCGGCACCTCCTACGAGCAGTACTTC.